This record covers a single T cell receptor beta chain. The CDR3 contains 13 residues. Germline assignment: CDR1 LNHDA and CDR2 SQIVND (reference sequence). Trimming took 3 bases from V and 8 from J, leaving 10 bases between them. This sample stems from a study of blood T cell repertoires in COVID-19. For the study at large: The cDNA or gDNA used as material had been derived from T cells, B-cell-depleted T cells, or PBMCs.

Authors' processing steps: Reference gene primers were amplified, and this amplification served to estimate nucleated cell counts. The data were produced by immunoSEQ multiplex PCR, yet TCRdb's version contains in-frame clones alone and is incomplete. The DNA gave D and trimming, while V, J and clone size come from that table. The sample lists some 70,000 clones, about 89% occurring once. This rearrangement joins TRBV19 to TRBJ1-4; no clear D. What was sequenced was peripheral blood. This clonotype was obtained from a man between 45 and 60 years old with active COVID-19. The CDR3 sequence: CASSISSGEKLFF. In DNA, the CDR3 is TGTGCCAGTAGTATTTCTTCGGGGGAAAAACTGTTTTTT.